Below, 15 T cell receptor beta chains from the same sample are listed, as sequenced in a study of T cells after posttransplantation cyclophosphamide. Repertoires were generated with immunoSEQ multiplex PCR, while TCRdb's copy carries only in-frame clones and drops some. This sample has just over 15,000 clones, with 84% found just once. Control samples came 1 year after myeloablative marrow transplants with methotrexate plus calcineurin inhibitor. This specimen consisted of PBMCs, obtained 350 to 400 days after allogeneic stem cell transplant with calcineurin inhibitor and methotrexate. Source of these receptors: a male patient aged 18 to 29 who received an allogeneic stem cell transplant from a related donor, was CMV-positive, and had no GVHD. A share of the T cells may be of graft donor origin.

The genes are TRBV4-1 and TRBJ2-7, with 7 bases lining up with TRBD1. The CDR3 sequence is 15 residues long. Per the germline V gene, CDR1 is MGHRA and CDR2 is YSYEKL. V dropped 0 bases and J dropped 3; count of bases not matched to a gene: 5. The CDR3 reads CASSQEKGAFYEQYF. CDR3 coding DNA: TGCGCCAGCAGCCAAGAGAAGGGGGCTTTCTACGAGCAGTACTTC.

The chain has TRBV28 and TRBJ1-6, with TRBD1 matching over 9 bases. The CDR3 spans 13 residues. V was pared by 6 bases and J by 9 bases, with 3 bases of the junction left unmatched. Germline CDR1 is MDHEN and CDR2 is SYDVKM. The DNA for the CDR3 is TGTGCCAGCAGACAGGGGGCGTTTTCACCCCTCCACTTT. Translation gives CASRQGAFSPLHF.

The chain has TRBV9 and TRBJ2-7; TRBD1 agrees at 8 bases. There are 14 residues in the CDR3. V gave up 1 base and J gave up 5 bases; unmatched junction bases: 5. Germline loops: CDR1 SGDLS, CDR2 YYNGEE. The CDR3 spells CASSVLAQGDEQYF. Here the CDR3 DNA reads TGTGCCAGCAGCGTACTCGCACAGGGGGACGAGCAGTACTTC.

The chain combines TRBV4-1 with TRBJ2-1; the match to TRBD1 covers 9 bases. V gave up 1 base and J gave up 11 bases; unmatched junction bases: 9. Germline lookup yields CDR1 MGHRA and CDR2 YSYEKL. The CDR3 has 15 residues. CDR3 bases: TGCGCCAGCAGCCAAGGGGACAGGGATACTGGGAAGCAGTTCTTC. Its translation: CASSQGDRDTGKQFF.

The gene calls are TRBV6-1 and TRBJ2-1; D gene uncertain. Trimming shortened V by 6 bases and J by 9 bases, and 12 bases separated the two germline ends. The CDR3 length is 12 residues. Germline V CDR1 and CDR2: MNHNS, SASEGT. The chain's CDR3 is CASRSVWSEQFF. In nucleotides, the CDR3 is TGTGCCAGCAGGTCAGTTTGGAGTGAGCAGTTCTTC.

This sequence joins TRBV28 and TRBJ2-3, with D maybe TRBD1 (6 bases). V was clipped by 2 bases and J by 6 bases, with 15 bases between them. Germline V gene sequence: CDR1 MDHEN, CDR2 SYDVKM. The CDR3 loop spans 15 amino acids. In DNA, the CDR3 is TGTGCCAGCAGTTTAGCCGGACAGAGTAGTGATACGCAGTATTTT. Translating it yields CASSLAGQSSDTQYF.

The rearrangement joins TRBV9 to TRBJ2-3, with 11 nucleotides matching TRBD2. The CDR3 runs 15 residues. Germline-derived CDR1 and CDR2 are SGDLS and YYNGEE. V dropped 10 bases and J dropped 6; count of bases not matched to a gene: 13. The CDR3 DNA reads TGTGCCTCCGCATATAGCGGGAGGGGGGCGGATACGCAGTATTTT. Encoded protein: CASAYSGRGADTQYF.

The CDR3 here is CASSLLAENSEQFF. The CDR3 bases are TGTGCCAGCAGCTTACTAGCGGAAAACAGTGAGCAGTTCTTC. This chain connects TRBV7-8 to TRBJ2-1; 7 bases fit TRBD2. This CDR3 spans 14 amino acids. V dropped 2 bases and J dropped 9; count of bases not matched to a gene: 7. CDR1 is SGHVS, CDR2 FQNEAQ, per germline.

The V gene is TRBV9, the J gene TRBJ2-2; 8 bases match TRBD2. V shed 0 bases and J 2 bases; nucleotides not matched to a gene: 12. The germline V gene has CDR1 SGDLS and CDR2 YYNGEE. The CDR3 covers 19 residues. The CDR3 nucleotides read TGTGCCAGCAGCGTAGAGGGAGGGGCCGGGACTAGAAACACCGGGGAGCTGTTTTTT. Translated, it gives CASSVEGGAGTRNTGELFF.

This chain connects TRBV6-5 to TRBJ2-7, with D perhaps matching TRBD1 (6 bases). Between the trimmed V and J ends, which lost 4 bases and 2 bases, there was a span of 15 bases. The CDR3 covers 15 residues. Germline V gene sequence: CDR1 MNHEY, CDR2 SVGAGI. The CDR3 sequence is CASSLDRLTPYEQYF. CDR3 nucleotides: TGTGCCAGCAGTTTGGACAGACTGACCCCCTACGAGCAGTACTTC.

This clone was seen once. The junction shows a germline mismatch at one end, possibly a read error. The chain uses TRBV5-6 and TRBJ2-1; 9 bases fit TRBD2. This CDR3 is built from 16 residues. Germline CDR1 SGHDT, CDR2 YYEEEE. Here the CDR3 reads CASSPPSGTSYSEQFF. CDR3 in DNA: TGTGCCAGCAGCCCCCCTAGCGGGACTTCCTACAGTGAGCAGTTCTTC.

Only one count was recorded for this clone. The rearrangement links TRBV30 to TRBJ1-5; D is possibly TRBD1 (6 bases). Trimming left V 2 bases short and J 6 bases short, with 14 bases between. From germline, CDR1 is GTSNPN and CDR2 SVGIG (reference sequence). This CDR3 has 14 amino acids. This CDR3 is CAWSRPGAAQPQHF. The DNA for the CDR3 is TGTGCCTGGAGTAGACCAGGGGCGGCTCAGCCCCAGCATTTT.

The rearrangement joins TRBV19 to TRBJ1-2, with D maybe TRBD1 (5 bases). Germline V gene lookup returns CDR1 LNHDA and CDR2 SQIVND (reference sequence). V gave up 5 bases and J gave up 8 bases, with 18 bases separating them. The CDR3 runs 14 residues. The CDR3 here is CASSPRAGVEGYTF. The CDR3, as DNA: TGTGCCAGTAGTCCCCGGGCGGGGGTGGAAGGCTACACCTTC.

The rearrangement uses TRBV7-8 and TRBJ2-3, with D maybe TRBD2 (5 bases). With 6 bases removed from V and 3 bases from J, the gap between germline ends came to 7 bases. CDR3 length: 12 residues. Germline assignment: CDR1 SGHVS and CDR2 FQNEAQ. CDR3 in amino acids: CASSWETDTQYF. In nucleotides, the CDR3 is TGTGCCAGCAGTTGGGAGACAGATACGCAGTATTTT.

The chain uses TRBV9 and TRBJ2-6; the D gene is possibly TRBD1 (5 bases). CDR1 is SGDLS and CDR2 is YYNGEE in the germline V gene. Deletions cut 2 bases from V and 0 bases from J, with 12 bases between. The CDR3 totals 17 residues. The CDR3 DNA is TGTGCCAGCAGCGTCGGCAGGGCAAGCTCTGGGGCCAACGTCCTGACTTTC. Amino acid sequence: CASSVGRASSGANVLTF.